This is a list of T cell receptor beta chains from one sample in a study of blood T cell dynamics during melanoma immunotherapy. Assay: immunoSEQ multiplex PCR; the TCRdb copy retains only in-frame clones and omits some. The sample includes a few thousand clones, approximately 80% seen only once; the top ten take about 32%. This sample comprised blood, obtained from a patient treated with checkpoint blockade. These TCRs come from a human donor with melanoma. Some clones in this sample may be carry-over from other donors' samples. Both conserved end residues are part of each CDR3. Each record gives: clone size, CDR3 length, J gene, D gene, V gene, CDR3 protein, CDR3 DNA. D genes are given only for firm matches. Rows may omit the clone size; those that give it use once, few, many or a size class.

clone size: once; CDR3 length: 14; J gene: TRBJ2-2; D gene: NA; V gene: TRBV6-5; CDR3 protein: CASSYSLEPGELFF; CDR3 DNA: TGTGCCAGCAGTTACTCTCTAGAACCCGGGGAGCTGTTTTTT
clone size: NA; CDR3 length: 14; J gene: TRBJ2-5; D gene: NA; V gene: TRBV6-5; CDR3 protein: CASSHRRGRETQYF; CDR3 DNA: TGTGCCAGCAGCCACAGGCGGGGTCGAGAGACCCAGTACTTC
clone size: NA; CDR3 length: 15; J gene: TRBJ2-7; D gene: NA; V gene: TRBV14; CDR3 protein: CASSQQGVLNYEQYF; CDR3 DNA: TGTGCCAGCAGCCAGCAGGGAGTTCTAAACTACGAGCAGTACTTC
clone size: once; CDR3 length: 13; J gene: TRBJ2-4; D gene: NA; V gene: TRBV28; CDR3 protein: CASASPGANIQYF; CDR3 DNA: TGTGCCAGCGCTTCACCAGGGGCGAACATTCAGTACTTC
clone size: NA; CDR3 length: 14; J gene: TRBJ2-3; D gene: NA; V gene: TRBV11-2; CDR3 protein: CASSFRPGDDTQYF; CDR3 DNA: TGTGCCAGCAGCTTCCGACCAGGAGACGATACGCAGTATTTT
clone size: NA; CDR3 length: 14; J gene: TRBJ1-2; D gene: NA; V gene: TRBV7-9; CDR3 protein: CASSLAHGYYGYTF; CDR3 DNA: TGTGCCAGCAGCTTAGCGCATGGTTACTATGGCTACACCTTC
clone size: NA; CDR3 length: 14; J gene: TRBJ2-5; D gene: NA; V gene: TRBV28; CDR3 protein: CASSWTANQETQYF; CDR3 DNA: TGTGCCAGCAGTTGGACAGCGAACCAAGAGACCCAGTACTTC
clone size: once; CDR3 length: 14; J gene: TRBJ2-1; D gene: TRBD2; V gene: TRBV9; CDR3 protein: CASSVASGYNEQFF; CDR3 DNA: TGTGCCAGCAGCGTAGCTAGCGGGTACAATGAGCAGTTCTTC
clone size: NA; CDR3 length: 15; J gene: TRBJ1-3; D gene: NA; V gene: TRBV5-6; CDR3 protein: CASSTGPRSGNTIYF; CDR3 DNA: TGTGCCAGCAGCACCGGGCCTCGCTCTGGAAACACCATATATTTT
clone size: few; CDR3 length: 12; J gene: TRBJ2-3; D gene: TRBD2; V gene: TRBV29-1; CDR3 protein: CSWGRVEDTQYF; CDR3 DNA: TGCAGCTGGGGGAGGGTTGAAGATACGCAGTATTTT
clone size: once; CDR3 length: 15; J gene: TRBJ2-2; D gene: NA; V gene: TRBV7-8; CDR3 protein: CASSPRQGGTGELFF; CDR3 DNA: TGTGCCAGCAGCCCTCGGCAGGGAGGCACCGGGGAGCTGTTTTTT
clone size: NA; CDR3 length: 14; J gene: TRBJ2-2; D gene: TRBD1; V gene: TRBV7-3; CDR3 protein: CASSLGQGRGELFF; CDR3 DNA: TGTGCCAGCAGCCTTGGACAGGGCCGCGGGGAGCTGTTTTTT
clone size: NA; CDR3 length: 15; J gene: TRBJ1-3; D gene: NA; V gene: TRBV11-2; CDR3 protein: CASSPEGRAGNTIYF; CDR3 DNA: TGTGCCAGCAGCCCCGAGGGGAGGGCCGGAAACACCATATATTTT
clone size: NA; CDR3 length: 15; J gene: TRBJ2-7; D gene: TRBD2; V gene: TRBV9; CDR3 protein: CASTRTGTSQYEQYF; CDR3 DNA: TGTGCCAGCACCCGGACCGGGACTAGTCAATACGAGCAGTACTTC
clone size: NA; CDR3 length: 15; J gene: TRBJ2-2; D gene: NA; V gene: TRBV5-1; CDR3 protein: CASSLGPGGTGELFF; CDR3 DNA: TGCGCCAGCAGCTTGGGACCGGGTGGGACCGGGGAGCTGTTTTTT
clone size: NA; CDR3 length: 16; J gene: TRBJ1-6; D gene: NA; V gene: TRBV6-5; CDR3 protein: CASSYSGLSYNSPLHF; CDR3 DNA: TGTGCCAGCAGTTACTCGGGGCTCTCCTATAATTCACCCCTCCACTTT
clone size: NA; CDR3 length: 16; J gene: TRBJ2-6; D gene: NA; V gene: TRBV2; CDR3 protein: CASSQGGDSGANVLTF; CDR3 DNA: TGTGCCAGCTCCCAAGGGGGGGACTCTGGGGCCAACGTCCTGACTTTC
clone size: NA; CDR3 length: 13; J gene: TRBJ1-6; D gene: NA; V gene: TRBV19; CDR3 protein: CASSIRGVSPLHF; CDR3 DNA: TGTGCCAGTAGTATTCGGGGGGTTTCACCCCTCCACTTT
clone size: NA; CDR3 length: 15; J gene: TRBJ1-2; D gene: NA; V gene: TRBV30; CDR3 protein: CAWSVSHGIGFGYTF; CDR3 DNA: TGTGCCTGGAGTGTATCACACGGGATAGGGTTTGGCTACACCTTC
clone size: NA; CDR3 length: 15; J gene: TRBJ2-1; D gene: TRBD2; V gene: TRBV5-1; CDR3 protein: CASSLAVGGAEEQFF; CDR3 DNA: TGCGCCAGCAGCTTGGCGGTCGGGGGGGCAGAAGAGCAGTTCTTC
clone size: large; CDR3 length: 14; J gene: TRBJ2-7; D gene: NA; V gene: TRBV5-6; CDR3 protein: CASSLVASVAEQYF; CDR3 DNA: TGTGCCAGCAGCTTGGTGGCTAGCGTAGCCGAGCAGTACTTC
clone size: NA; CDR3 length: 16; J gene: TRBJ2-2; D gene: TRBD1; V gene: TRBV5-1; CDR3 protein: CASSKYRGSVAGELFF; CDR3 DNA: TGCGCCAGCAGTAAATACAGGGGGTCGGTTGCCGGGGAGCTGTTTTTT
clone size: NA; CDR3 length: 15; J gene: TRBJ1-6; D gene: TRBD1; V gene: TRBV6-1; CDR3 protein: CASSESTGSYSPLHF; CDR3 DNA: TGTGCCAGCAGTGAATCGACAGGGTCGTATTCACCCCTCCACTTT
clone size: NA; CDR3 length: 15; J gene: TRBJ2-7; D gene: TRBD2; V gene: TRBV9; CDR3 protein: CASSVAAGGHYEQYF; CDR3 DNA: TGTGCCAGCAGCGTAGCGGCGGGGGGGCACTACGAGCAGTACTTC
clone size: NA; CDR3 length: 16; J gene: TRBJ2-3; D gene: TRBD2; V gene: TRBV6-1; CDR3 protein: CASSDTGLAYTDTQYF; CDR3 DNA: TGTGCCAGCAGTGACACGGGACTAGCTTATACAGATACGCAGTATTTT
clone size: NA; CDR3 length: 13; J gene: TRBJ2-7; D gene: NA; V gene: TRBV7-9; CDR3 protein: CASSPAVWDEQYF; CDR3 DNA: TGTGCCAGCAGCCCAGCTGTTTGGGACGAGCAGTACTTC
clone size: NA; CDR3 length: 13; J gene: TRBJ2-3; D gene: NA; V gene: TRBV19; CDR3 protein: CASSKGRQDTQYF; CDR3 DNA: TGTGCCAGTAGTAAGGGACGGCAAGATACGCAGTATTTT
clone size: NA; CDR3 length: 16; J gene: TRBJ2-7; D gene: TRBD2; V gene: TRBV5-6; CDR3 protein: CASSLLAGGRSGEQYF; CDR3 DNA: TGTGCCAGCAGCTTGCTAGCGGGGGGTAGGTCTGGGGAGCAGTACTTC
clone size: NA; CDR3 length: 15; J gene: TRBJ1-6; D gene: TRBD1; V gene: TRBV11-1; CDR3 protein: CASSWDRALNSPLHF; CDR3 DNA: TGTGCCAGCAGCTGGGACAGGGCTTTGAATTCACCCCTCCACTTT
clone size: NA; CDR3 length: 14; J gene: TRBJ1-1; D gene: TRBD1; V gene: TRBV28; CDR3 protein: CASSPTGRRTEAFF; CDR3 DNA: TGTGCCAGCAGTCCGACAGGGCGAAGGACTGAAGCTTTCTTT
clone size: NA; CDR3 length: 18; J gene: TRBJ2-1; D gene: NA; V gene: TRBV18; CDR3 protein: CASSPPSQGAVTTNEQFF; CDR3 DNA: TGTGCCAGCTCACCACCCAGCCAGGGAGCCGTTACTACAAATGAGCAGTTCTTC
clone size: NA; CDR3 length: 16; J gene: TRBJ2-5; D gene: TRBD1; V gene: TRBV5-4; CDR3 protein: CASSFGGTGGRETQYF; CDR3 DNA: TGTGCCAGCAGCTTTGGAGGGACAGGGGGCAGAGAGACCCAGTACTTC
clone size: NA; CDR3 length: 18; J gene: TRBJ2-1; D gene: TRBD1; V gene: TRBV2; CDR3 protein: CASSDLVTGTAAYNEQFF; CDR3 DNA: TGTGCCAGCAGTGATCTAGTTACCGGGACAGCGGCCTACAATGAGCAGTTCTTC
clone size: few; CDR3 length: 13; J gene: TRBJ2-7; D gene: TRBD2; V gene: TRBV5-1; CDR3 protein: CASSLNSGTEQYF; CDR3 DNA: TGCGCCAGCAGCTTGAATAGCGGGACCGAGCAGTACTTC
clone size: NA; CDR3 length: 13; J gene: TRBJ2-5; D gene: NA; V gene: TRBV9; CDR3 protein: CASSVAGSETQYF; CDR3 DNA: TGTGCCAGCAGCGTAGCGGGGTCCGAGACCCAGTACTTC
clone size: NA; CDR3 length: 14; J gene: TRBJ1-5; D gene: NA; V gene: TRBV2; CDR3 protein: CASSDKTGNQPQHF; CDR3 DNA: TGTGCCAGCAGTGATAAAACAGGGAACCAGCCCCAGCATTTT
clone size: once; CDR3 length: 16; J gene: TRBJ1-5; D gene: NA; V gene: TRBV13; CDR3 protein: CASSSAWRGSNQPQHF; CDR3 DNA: TGTGCCAGCAGCTCGGCTTGGCGCGGGAGCAATCAGCCCCAGCATTTT
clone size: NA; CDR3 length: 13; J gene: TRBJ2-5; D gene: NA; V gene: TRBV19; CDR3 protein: CASRSGGGETQYF; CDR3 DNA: TGTGCCAGTAGAAGCGGAGGGGGGGAGACCCAGTACTTC
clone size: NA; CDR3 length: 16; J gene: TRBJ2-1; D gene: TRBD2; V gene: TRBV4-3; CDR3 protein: CASSRSTSGGNNEQFF; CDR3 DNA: TGCGCCAGCAGCCGCTCGACTAGCGGGGGAAACAATGAGCAGTTCTTC
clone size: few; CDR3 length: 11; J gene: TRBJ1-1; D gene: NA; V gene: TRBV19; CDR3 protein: CASTVGTEAFF; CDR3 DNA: TGTGCCAGTACGGTGGGCACTGAAGCTTTCTTT
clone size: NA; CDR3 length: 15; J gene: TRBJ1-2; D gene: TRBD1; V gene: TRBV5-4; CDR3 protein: CASSLETGGLYGYTF; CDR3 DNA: TGTGCCAGCAGCTTGGAGACAGGGGGTTTATATGGCTACACCTTC
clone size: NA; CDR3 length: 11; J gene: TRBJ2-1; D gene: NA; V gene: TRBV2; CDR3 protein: CASSERVGKFF; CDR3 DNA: TGTGCCAGCAGTGAAAGGGTGGGTAAATTCTTC
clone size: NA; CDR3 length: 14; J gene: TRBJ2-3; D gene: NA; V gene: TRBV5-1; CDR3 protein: CASSWAYSTDTQYF; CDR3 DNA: TGCGCCAGCAGCTGGGCATATAGCACAGATACGCAGTATTTT
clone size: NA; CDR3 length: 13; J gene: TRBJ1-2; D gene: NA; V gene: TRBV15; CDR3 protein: CATSREEGDGYTF; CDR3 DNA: TGTGCCACCAGCAGAGAGGAGGGAGATGGCTACACCTTC
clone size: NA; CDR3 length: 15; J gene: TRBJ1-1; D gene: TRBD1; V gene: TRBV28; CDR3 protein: CASSWTGNLNTEAFF; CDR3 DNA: TGTGCCAGCAGTTGGACAGGGAACCTGAACACTGAAGCTTTCTTT
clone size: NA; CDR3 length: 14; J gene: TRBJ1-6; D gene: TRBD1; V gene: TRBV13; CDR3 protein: CASSQTGDDSPLHF; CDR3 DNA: TGTGCCAGCAGCCAGACAGGGGACGATTCACCCCTCCACTTT